The 25 T cell receptor beta chains reported below all come from one sample, sequenced in a study of cytomegalovirus exposure and HLA in healthy donors. The PCR made use of 60 Vbeta and 13 Jbeta primers. Method: immunoSEQ multiplex PCR; TCRdb's copy keeps in-frame clones and lacks some. The sample carries 110,000 to 150,000 clones, over 60% recorded once. Material: PBMCs. These receptors were taken from a man aged 40-50 years in good health and CMV-seronegative.

This clone was observed a few times. The V gene is TRBV19, the J gene TRBJ2-3, with D maybe TRBD1 (7 bases). This CDR3 comprises 15 residues. Germline V gene sequence: CDR1 LNHDA, CDR2 SQIVND (reference sequence). V shed 7 bases and J shed 4 bases, with 18 bases lying between them. The CDR3 protein is CASKPGGSGADTQYF. CDR3 nucleotide sequence: TGTGCCAGTAAACCAGGGGGGAGTGGGGCAGATACGCAGTATTTT.

The sample holds one count of this clone. The genes are TRBV7-2 and TRBJ1-5, with D perhaps TRBD1 (6 bases). V gave up 4 bases and J gave up 4 bases, with 14 bases separating them. CDR3 length: 15 residues. CDR1 is SGHTA and CDR2 is FQGNSA in the germline V gene. In DNA, the CDR3 is TGTGCCAGCAGCTCTGAGGGGGGGGAGAATCAGCCCCAGCATTTT. This sequence encodes CASSSEGGENQPQHF.

This clone showed up just a few times. The V call is TRBV4-2, the J call TRBJ1-4; D is unresolved. Germline CDR1 reads LGHNA; CDR2 reads YNFKEQ. The V end lost 0 bases, the J end lost 8 bases, and 10 bases lay between the germline ends. The CDR3 runs to 14 residues. Written as DNA, the CDR3 is TGTGCCAGCAGCCAAGACCATGCTCGGGAAAAACTGTTTTTT. Amino acid sequence: CASSQDHAREKLFF.

This rearrangement joins TRBV7-8 to TRBJ2-5, with 7 positions matching TRBD1. There are 14 residues in the CDR3. Germline V gene sequence: CDR1 SGHVS, CDR2 FQNEAQ. V shed 5 bases and J 9 bases; nucleotides not matched to a gene: 12. The CDR3 is CASSANRGVGAQYF. CDR3 nucleotides: TGTGCCAGCAGCGCCAACAGGGGAGTCGGGGCCCAGTACTTC.

There are a few counts of this clone. Other DNA sequences in the same sample also yield this CDR3. The chain combines TRBV10-1 with TRBJ2-2; D ambiguous. The germline CDR1 and CDR2 sequences are WNHNN and SYGVQD (reference sequence). V lost 6 bases to trimming and J lost 0 bases, with 5 bases between them. The CDR3 runs 13 residues. The DNA for the CDR3 is TGCGCCAGCAGAGACTCGAACACCGGGGAGCTGTTTTTT. This translates into CASRDSNTGELFF.

In this sample, this clone turned up a few times. The rearrangement links TRBV4-1 to TRBJ2-1; the match to TRBD2 covers 13 bases. Germline CDR1 MGHRA, CDR2 YSYEKL. The CDR3 loop spans 16 amino acids. With V trimmed by 2 bases and J by 7 bases, 5 bases remained unmatched. The CDR3 DNA sequence: TGCGCCAGCAGCCAAAGGACTAGCGGGAGTGGAAATGAGCAGTTCTTC. It is translated as CASSQRTSGSGNEQFF.

This clone was seen a few times. The genes are TRBV9 and TRBJ2-3; D is possibly TRBD1 (6 bases). In germline, CDR1 is SGDLS, CDR2 YYNGEE. Trimming took off 7 bases at V and 6 bases at J, with 18 bases between the two ends. The CDR3 loop spans 14 amino acids. The CDR3, as DNA: TGTGCCAGCGCCCTAGACAGTGACAGGGATACGCAGTATTTT. Protein product: CASALDSDRDTQYF.

The chain is built from TRBV2 and TRBJ1-4; D unresolved. V shed 0 bases and J shed 0 bases, with 17 bases lying between them. The CDR3 sequence is 19 residues long. Germline loops: CDR1 SNHLY, CDR2 FYNNEI. The CDR3: CASSEAPRGGPATNEKLFF. The CDR3 DNA reads as TGTGCCAGCAGTGAAGCGCCTCGGGGTGGCCCAGCAACTAATGAAAAACTGTTTTTT.

The V gene is TRBV28, the J gene TRBJ2-6; D not certain. This CDR3 contains 13 residues. From germline, CDR1 is MDHEN and CDR2 SYDVKM. Between the trimmed V and J ends, which lost 6 bases and 1 base, there was a span of 4 bases. CDR3: CASRLSGANVLTF. CDR3 sequence (DNA): TGTGCCAGCAGGCTATCTGGGGCCAACGTCCTGACTTTC.

This chain links TRBV4-1 with TRBJ2-1; 9 bases fit TRBD1. The ends lost 2 bases at V and 10 bases at J; junction bases unmatched: 15. The CDR3 is 17 residues long. From germline, CDR1 is MGHRA and CDR2 YSYEKL. The chain's CDR3 is CASSQWGHPGQGEEQFF. DNA for the CDR3: TGCGCCAGCAGCCAATGGGGTCACCCGGGACAGGGAGAGGAGCAGTTCTTC.

The chain joins TRBV28 to TRBJ2-3; 8 bases are a match to TRBD1. V trimming: 7 bases; J trimming: 0 bases; junction bases outside the gene matches: 9. Germline V CDR1 and CDR2: MDHEN, SYDVKM. The CDR3 is 16 amino acids. CDR3 region: CASTPGGPPSTDTQYF. The CDR3 DNA sequence: TGTGCCAGCACGCCAGGGGGCCCTCCTAGCACAGATACGCAGTATTTT.

The rearrangement uses TRBV4-1 and TRBJ1-5; possible D gene TRBD1, 5 bases. The CDR3 has 13 residues. The V end lost 4 bases, the J end lost 4 bases, and 8 bases lay between the germline ends. The germline gives CDR1 MGHRA, CDR2 YSYEKL. The CDR3 nucleotides are TGCGCCAGCAGCCCCCCAGGGAATCAGCCCCAGCATTTT. Amino acid sequence: CASSPPGNQPQHF.

The V gene is TRBV7-9, the J gene TRBJ1-2; maybe TRBD1 (5 bases). Trimming left V 7 bases short and J 4 bases short, with 10 bases between. The germline V gene encodes CDR1 SEHNR and CDR2 FQNEAQ (reference sequence). The CDR3 runs to 12 residues. The CDR3 DNA follows: TGTGCCAGCACCCTGGGGCTCTATGGCTACACCTTC. It encodes CASTLGLYGYTF. Complete variable domain (other parts from reference TRBV7-9 and TRBJ1-2): DTGVSQNPRHKITKRGQNVTFRCDPISEHNRLYWYRQTLGQGPEFLTYFQNEAQLEKSRLLSDRFSAERPKGSFSTLEIQRTEQGDSAMYLCASTLGLYGYTFGSGTRLTVV.

V gene TRBV2 combines with J gene TRBJ1-1; TRBD1 matches 11 bases. There are 15 residues in the CDR3. Per germline, CDR1 SNHLY and CDR2 FYNNEI. The J segment lost 3 bases and the V segment lost 7 bases, leaving 7 bases of the junction unmatched. The CDR3 protein is CASNKDRGRDTEAFF. For the CDR3, the DNA is TGTGCCAGCAACAAGGACAGGGGGCGGGACACTGAAGCTTTCTTT.

In this sample, this clone turned up a few times. The V gene is TRBV2, the J gene TRBJ1-2; 9 nucleotides align to TRBD1. Losses at the gene ends were 7 bases for V and 7 bases for J; bases not matched to a gene: 4. Germline loops: CDR1 SNHLY, CDR2 FYNNEI. The CDR3 is 12 amino acids. DNA for the CDR3: TGTGCCAGCAAAGGGACAGGGCTTGGCTACACCTTC. Protein product: CASKGTGLGYTF.

CDR3 sequence (DNA): TGCGCCAGCAGCCCTCGACTAGCGGGCCCGCCCTACAATGAGCAGTTCTTC. It codes for CASSPRLAGPPYNEQFF. The chain links TRBV5-1 to TRBJ2-1; 10 bases are shared with TRBD2. The germline gives CDR1 SGHRS, CDR2 YFSETQ. The ends lost 4 bases at V and 2 bases at J; junction bases unmatched: 9. The CDR3 is 17 amino acids.

CDR3 nucleotides: TGCGCCAGCAACAACCGGGCGGGGACCGGGGAGCTGTTTTTT. Its protein product is CASNNRAGTGELFF. The rearrangement uses TRBV5-1 and TRBJ2-2; tentative D call: TRBD2 (6 bases). This CDR3 has 14 amino acids. The V end lost 6 bases, the J end lost 5 bases, and 14 bases lay between the germline ends. From germline, CDR1 is SGHRS and CDR2 YFSETQ.

V usage is TRBV18 and J usage is TRBJ1-3, with D possibly matching TRBD1 (5 bases). The V gene's germline CDR1 is KGHSH and CDR2 LQKENI. This CDR3 spans 13 amino acids. V was clipped by 6 bases and J by 4 bases, with 10 bases between them. This CDR3 reads CASSHGGGNTIYF. CDR3 bases: TGTGCCAGCTCCCACGGGGGGGGAAACACCATATATTTT.

The genes are TRBV23-1 and TRBJ2-7, with 7 bases that match TRBD1. TRBV23-1 is given ORF status, its function remaining uncertain. The CDR3 contains 12 residues. The V gene end was trimmed by 8 bases and the J gene end by 3 bases; junction bases not matched to a gene: 4. CDR3 DNA: TGCGCCAGCCAAGACAGGGTCTACGAGCAGTACTTC. Amino acid sequence: CASQDRVYEQYF.

V and J are TRBV21-1 and TRBJ2-3; the tabulated D call, TRBD2, remains unverified against the DNA. TRBV21-1 is recorded as a pseudogene. This CDR3 contains 13 residues. CDR3 sequence: CASPQGGLDTQYF. Written as DNA, the CDR3 is TGTGCCAGCCCCCAGGGAGGACTAGATACGCAGTATTTT.

The chain is built from TRBV5-6 and TRBJ2-1, with 15 bases identical to TRBD2. The CDR3 contains 15 residues. V gave up 4 bases and J gave up 9 bases; unmatched junction bases: 5. Germline V CDR1 and CDR2: SGHDT, YYEEEE. The CDR3 loop reads CASSPGTSGGIEQFF. The DNA of the CDR3 is TGTGCCAGCAGCCCTGGGACTAGCGGGGGGATTGAGCAGTTCTTC.

The rearrangement joins TRBV15 to TRBJ2-1, with 8 bases aligning to TRBD1. With V trimmed by 3 bases and J by 8 bases, 15 bases remained unmatched. Germline loops: CDR1 LNHNV, CDR2 YYDKDF (reference sequence). The CDR3 totals 17 residues. CDR3 loop: CATSRAIAAGGKDEQFF. The DNA of the CDR3 is TGTGCCACCAGCAGGGCGATAGCGGCAGGGGGCAAGGATGAGCAGTTCTTC.

The J gene is TRBJ2-7, the V gene TRBV5-4; weak D call: TRBD1 (5 bases). Trimming removed 0 bases at V and 2 bases at J, with 18 bases between. Germline loops: CDR1 SGHNT, CDR2 YYREEE (reference sequence). The length of the CDR3 is 17 residues. CDR3 coding DNA: TGTGCCAGCAGCTTGGACCGGCCCGACAGTAGCACCTACGAGCAGTACTTC. This translates into CASSLDRPDSSTYEQYF.

The chain joins TRBV6-5 to TRBJ2-3; D is ambiguous. The CDR3 is 13 residues long. V lost 2 bases, J lost 4 bases, and 7 bases lay in between. Germline-derived CDR1 and CDR2 are MNHEY and SVGAGI. DNA of the CDR3: TGTGCCAGCAGTTACCATGGAGCAGATACGCAGTATTTT. As protein: CASSYHGADTQYF.

This clone was detected once. This sequence joins TRBV27 and TRBJ2-7; D is possibly TRBD2 (6 bases). CDR3 length: 16 residues. Germline V gives CDR1 MNHEY, CDR2 SMNVEV (reference sequence). The V gene lost 1 base and the J gene lost 3 bases, with 16 bases spanning the gap. Written as DNA, the CDR3 is TGTGCCAGCAGTTTATTAGCTGCGGGAAGGGACTACGAGCAGTACTTC. This translates into CASSLLAAGRDYEQYF.